These T cell receptor beta chains were read from a single sample in a study of patients and donors after allogeneic stem cell transplantation. Each CDR3 protein gets one entry after TCRdb re-called the RT-PCR reads with MiXCR. The sample records roughly 880,000 distinct CDR3 sequences, about 20% being singletons. The sample taken for sequencing was blood, either unsorted or a sorted T cell fraction (not recorded which). These receptors were obtained from a human donor who was either an allogeneic HSCT recipient or a stem cell or donor lymphocyte infusion donor (not recorded which). It is not recorded whose cells these are; they may come from a transplant donor. CDR3s include the opening cysteine and the closing phenylalanine or tryptophan. A D gene is named only where the DNA matches it firmly. Clone size, where shown, is once, few, many, or a class for clones that have expanded.

D	V	J	size	CDR3	DNA
NA	TRBV5-5	TRBJ2-1	few	CASSNSLIYNEQFF	TGTGCCAGCAGCAACTCACTGATCTACAATGAGCAGTTCTTC
NA	TRBV29-1	TRBJ1-1	few	CSVLVSGGRNTEAFF	TGCAGCGTTTTAGTCTCGGGAGGGAGGAACACTGAAGCTTTCTTT
NA	TRBV20-1	TRBJ1-1	few	CSAIPGIEAFF	TGCAGTGCTATTCCGGGGATTGAAGCTTTCTTT
NA	TRBV7-6	TRBJ1-1	NA	CASSFKRGTEAFF	TGTGCCAGCAGCTTTAAACGGGGCACTGAAGCTTTCTTT
TRBD1	TRBV2	TRBJ1-3	few	CASSSQGTGGINHSGNTIYF	TGTGCCAGCAGCTCCCAGGGGACAGGGGGCATAAACCACTCTGGAAACACCATATATTTT
TRBD1	TRBV2	TRBJ1-6	few	CASSDWGTGTVSPLHF	TGTGCCAGCAGTGACTGGGGGACAGGGACGGTTTCACCCCTCCACTTT
NA	TRBV6-2/TRBV6-3	TRBJ1-4	NA	CASSYLHRNEKLFF	TGTGCCAGCAGTTACCTACACCGTAATGAAAAACTGTTTTTT
NA	TRBV7-9	TRBJ2-1	NA	CASTPGGVNEQFF	TGTGCCAGCACCCCAGGGGGGGTGAATGAGCAGTTCTTC
NA	TRBV5-4	TRBJ2-2	NA	CASSDARGGGTGELFF	TGTGCCAGCAGCGACGCCCGGGGAGGTGGAACCGGGGAGCTGTTTTTT
TRBD2	TRBV20-1	TRBJ2-7	few	CSARDSTSGNFYEQYF	TGCAGTGCTAGAGATTCAACTAGCGGAAACTTCTACGAGCAGTACTTC
NA	TRBV6-5	TRBJ1-1	few	CASLKVQAFF	TGTGCCAGCTTGAAGGTGCAAGCTTTCTTT
NA	TRBV20-1	TRBJ2-4	NA	CSARGPLAKNIQYF	TGCAGTGCTAGGGGACCGCTAGCCAAAAACATTCAGTACTTC
TRBD2	TRBV11-2	TRBJ2-1	NA	CASSSPGLAGTKSSYNEQFF	TGTGCCAGCAGCTCGCCGGGACTAGCGGGAACGAAAAGCTCCTACAATGAGCAGTTCTTC
NA	TRBV24-1	TRBJ2-1	NA	CATSDMIGSSYNEQFF	TGTGCCACCAGTGACATGATTGGGAGCTCCTACAATGAGCAGTTCTTC
NA	TRBV29-1	TRBJ2-1	NA	CSADSGDYNEQFF	TGCAGCGCCGACAGTGGAGACTACAATGAGCAGTTCTTC
TRBD2	TRBV5-1	TRBJ2-3	NA	CASSFGLAGGYPDTQYF	TGCGCCAGCAGCTTCGGCCTAGCGGGAGGGTACCCAGATACGCAGTATTTT
TRBD1	TRBV29-1	TRBJ1-2	NA	CSAQTGINYGYTF	TGCAGCGCCCAGACAGGGATTAACTATGGCTACACCTTC
TRBD1	TRBV20-1	TRBJ2-1	NA	CSAREIRTGQPNEQFF	TGCAGTGCTAGAGAAATAAGGACAGGACAACCCAATGAGCAGTTCTTC
NA	TRBV25-1	TRBJ1-1	NA	CASTLGELNTEAFF	TGTGCCAGCACCTTAGGGGAATTGAACACTGAAGCTTTCTTT
NA	TRBV12-3/TRBV12-4	TRBJ1-2	many	CASSFSGDGYTF	TGTGCCAGCAGTTTCTCAGGGGACGGCTACACCTTC
TRBD2	TRBV7-2	TRBJ2-3	few	CAPPKERAGGPDTQYF	TGTGCCCCTCCTAAAGAGAGAGCGGGGGGGCCAGATACGCAGTATTTT
NA	TRBV5-1	TRBJ2-7	few	CASSSGHGGYEQYF	TGCGCCAGCAGCTCCGGACACGGTGGCTACGAGCAGTACTTC
NA	TRBV12-3/TRBV12-4	TRBJ1-2	many	CASSLVTGNYGYTF	TGTGCCAGCAGTTTAGTTACAGGCAACTATGGCTACACCTTC